The clone carrying this T cell receptor beta chain was picked up a small number of times. Its antigen is undetermined. The data originate from a study of T cells after yellow fever vaccination. Study-level information: Fractions of low cell number were prepared using SMART-Seq v4 Ultra Low Input.

TCR cDNA, made by 5'RACE template switching, carried an added universal primer site and UMIs. One entry per CDR3 protein, called by TCRdb with MiXCR from the 5' RACE reads. This table holds hundreds of thousands of distinct CDR3 sequences, 18% found once. V gave up 4 bases and J gave up 9 bases; unmatched junction bases: 9. The germline CDR1 and CDR2 sequences are LGHNA and YSLEER. The CDR3 contains 14 residues. Study-wide points: Weaker in magnitude, the secondary response showed a faster peak on day 5 versus 15. After the booster, approximately 96% of CD4 and just over 85% of CD8 primary-response clones were re-detected.

The sequence came from a man aged 18 to 30 who received the YFV17D yellow fever vaccine. The chain carries TRBV4-3 and TRBJ2-1; 7 bases align to TRBD2. Sample: PBMCs, taken before the yellow fever booster vaccination. The CDR3 loop reads CASSRFGEGGEQFF. CDR3 coding DNA: TGCGCCAGCAGCCGGTTCGGGGAGGGCGGTGAGCAGTTCTTC.